The rows below give T cell receptor beta chains drawn from one sample of a study of technical replicates of blood from a handful of donors. Clones were read by immunoSEQ multiplex PCR, and TCRdb kept only the in-frame ones, dropping some. The table includes tens of thousands of clones, around 94% detected once. The source material was T cells isolated from PBMCs. Receptor source: a human donor in good health. Both conserved end residues are part of each CDR3. D genes are given only for firm matches. Not all rows give a size; the values are once, few, many and, for expanded clones, a class.

d_call j_call clone_size v_call cdr3_aa cdr3_nt
NA TRBJ1-2 few TRBV25-1 CASSQEGYYGYTF TGTGCCAGCAGTCAGGAGGGGTACTATGGCTACACCTTC
NA TRBJ1-3 NA TRBV5-1 CASSLSAGGNTIYF TGCGCCAGCAGCCTATCCGCGGGAGGAAACACCATATATTTT
NA TRBJ1-1 NA TRBV5-6 CASSFGAPGGEAFF TGTGCCAGCAGCTTTGGGGCGCCGGGCGGTGAAGCTTTCTTT
NA TRBJ1-4 NA TRBV29-1 CSVNTPTNEKLFF TGCAGCGTCAACACCCCAACTAATGAAAAACTGTTTTTT
NA TRBJ2-5 NA TRBV29-1 CSVDSVQETQYF TGCAGCGTTGATTCGGTACAAGAGACCCAGTACTTC
NA TRBJ1-1 NA TRBV21-1 CASSKGAREGVGTEAFF TGTGCCAGCAGCAAAGGGGCGCGGGAAGGGGTAGGGACTGAAGCTTTCTTT
NA TRBJ1-2 few TRBV4-1 CASSHVLGDNYGYTF TGCGCCAGCAGCCATGTTTTAGGAGATAACTATGGCTACACCTTC
TRBD1 TRBJ1-3 NA TRBV19 CASSMGQGMGNTIYF TGTGCCAGTAGTATGGGACAGGGGATGGGAAACACCATATATTTT
NA TRBJ1-2 NA TRBV29-1 CSVESAGSLSSRTSANYGYTF TGCAGCGTTGAAAGCGCGGGCAGTTTGTCGTCAAGGACCTCCGCAAACTATGGCTACACCTTC
NA TRBJ1-2 NA TRBV28 CASYDRRSYGYTF TGTGCCAGCTATGACAGGCGAAGCTATGGCTACACCTTC
NA TRBJ2-3 once TRBV13 CASSLGLWTESTDTQYF TGTGCCAGCAGCTTAGGGTTATGGACAGAATCCACAGATACGCAGTATTTT
TRBD1 TRBJ2-5 NA TRBV14 CASSPRSGQGAGETQYF TGTGCCAGCAGCCCCCGAAGTGGACAGGGGGCTGGAGAGACCCAGTACTTC
NA TRBJ2-2 NA TRBV4-2 CASSPGTRNTGELFF TGTGCCAGCAGCCCTGGGACAAGGAACACCGGGGAGCTGTTTTTT
TRBD2 TRBJ2-7 NA TRBV18 CASSLYGQGGMSYEQYF TGTGCCAGCTCACTCTACGGGCAGGGAGGGATGTCCTACGAGCAGTACTTC
TRBD1 TRBJ1-1 few TRBV6-5 CASRSDRVSEAFF TGTGCCAGCAGGTCCGACAGGGTATCTGAAGCTTTCTTT
NA TRBJ2-7 NA TRBV25-1 CASSVGAYEQYF TGTGCCAGCAGTGTAGGAGCCTACGAGCAGTACTTC
NA TRBJ2-1 NA TRBV7-8 CASSLAQNNEQFF TGTGCCAGCAGCTTAGCCCAGAACAATGAGCAGTTCTTC
NA TRBJ1-4 NA TRBV9 CASSVTGTATNEKLFF TGTGCCAGCAGCGTAACAGGGACCGCAACTAATGAAAAACTGTTTTTT
TRBD1 TRBJ1-5 NA TRBV5-6 CASSPGGQGNQPQHF TGTGCCAGCAGCCCGGGGGGACAGGGAAATCAGCCCCAGCATTTT
TRBD2 TRBJ2-3 NA TRBV11-3 CASSKLAGGRTDTQYF TGTGCCAGCAGCAAACTAGCGGGGGGGCGCACAGATACGCAGTATTTT
NA TRBJ1-1 NA TRBV11-2 CASSSQGREENTEAFF TGTGCCAGCAGCTCTCAGGGTAGGGAGGAGAACACTGAAGCTTTCTTT
NA TRBJ2-1 NA TRBV4-2 CASSQAVSGLNNEQFF TGTGCCAGCAGCCAAGCGGTTTCAGGTCTAAACAATGAGCAGTTCTTC
TRBD2 TRBJ2-7 NA TRBV7-9 CASSTQTGTSTYEQYF TGTGCCAGCAGCACCCAAACCGGGACTAGTACTTACGAGCAGTACTTC